The rows below give T cell receptor beta chains drawn from one sample of a study of cytomegalovirus exposure and HLA in healthy donors. TCRdb keeps only in-frame clones here, not all; method: immunoSEQ multiplex PCR. The data contain fewer than 200,000 clones, approximately 70% of them seen just once; the ten biggest clones take up about 2.5%. What was sequenced was PBMCs. These receptors were obtained from a human donor in good health. Both conserved end residues are part of each CDR3. The D gene is left open where the match is weak. Size is stated for part of the rows, as once, few or many counts, or as a class when the clone is expanded.

v_call	d_call	j_call	clone_size	cdr3_aa	cdr3_nt
TRBV5-1	.	TRBJ1-4	.	CASSLGRTGEKLFF	TGCGCCAGCAGCTTGGGGCGTACGGGGGAAAAACTGTTTTTT
TRBV7-9	.	TRBJ2-6	once	CASSQTESGANVLTF	TGTGCCAGCAGCCAAACAGAGTCTGGGGCCAACGTCCTGACTTTC
TRBV5-4	TRBD1	TRBJ1-2	few	CASRSRGAVNYGYTF	TGTGCCAGCAGGTCCAGGGGGGCCGTCAACTATGGCTACACCTTC
TRBV4-3	TRBD1	TRBJ1-6	.	CASSPVPGQGGNSPLHF	TGCGCCAGCAGCCCTGTCCCGGGACAGGGAGGCAATTCACCCCTCCACTTT
TRBV6-6	TRBD1	TRBJ1-2	.	CASSYSGGGPGYTF	TGTGCCAGCAGTTACTCCGGAGGGGGCCCTGGCTACACCTTC
TRBV7-8	TRBD1	TRBJ1-4	.	CASSSSGTGAGEKLFF	TGTGCCAGCAGTTCTTCCGGGACAGGGGCAGGAGAAAAACTGTTTTTT
TRBV7-7	TRBD1	TRBJ2-5	.	CASSRQGQETQYF	TGTGCTAGCAGCCGACAGGGGCAAGAGACCCAGTACTTC
TRBV7-9	.	TRBJ2-5	.	CASSLDTKETQYF	TGTGCCAGCAGCTTAGACACGAAAGAGACCCAGTACTTC
TRBV19	TRBD2	TRBJ2-7	.	CATSTGLAAYEQYF	TGTGCCACCTCAACCGGACTAGCGGCCTACGAGCAGTACTTC
TRBV5-4	TRBD2	TRBJ2-2	.	CASSLGRGVATGELFF	TGTGCCAGCAGCTTGGGGCGGGGGGTCGCCACCGGGGAGCTGTTTTTT
TRBV4-2	TRBD1	TRBJ2-4	once	CASSPRDRDDIQYF	TGTGCCAGCAGCCCCCGGGACAGGGATGACATTCAGTACTTC
TRBV6-1	TRBD2	TRBJ2-5	.	CASSEASLAGVQETQYF	TGTGCCAGCAGTGAAGCTTCGCTAGCGGGGGTCCAAGAGACCCAGTACTTC
TRBV18	.	TRBJ2-1	.	CASSPPFWRGYNEQFF	TGTGCCAGCTCACCCCCTTTTTGGAGGGGCTACAATGAGCAGTTCTTC
TRBV6-1	.	TRBJ1-1	few	CASRSGAGRTEAFF	TGTGCCAGCAGATCGGGAGCAGGGAGAACTGAAGCTTTCTTT
TRBV5-1	TRBD1	TRBJ2-1	.	CASAKGQGDYNEQFF	TGCGCCAGCGCGAAGGGACAGGGGGATTACAATGAGCAGTTCTTC
TRBV5-1	.	TRBJ1-1	few	CASSLTVNTEAFF	TGCGCCAGCAGCCTTACAGTGAACACTGAAGCTTTCTTT
TRBV21-1	.	TRBJ2-7	.	CATTGGHEQYF	TGTGCCACCACAGGGGGCCACGAGCAGTACTTC